This TCR beta chain was profiled in a study of T-cell reconstitution after alpha-beta-depleted transplantation in children. Study-level results: Several hundred rapidly expanded clones from non-depleted graft cells reportedly supplied alpha-beta T cells about two months post-transplant. TCRbeta diversity was high at day 60 in some patients (a result of surviving recipient T cells and thymic progenitors).

For this clonotype: Antigen: not known.

Preparation of the TCRbeta library was carried out with unique molecular identifiers. TCRdb reanalysed the PCR reads using MiXCR and keeps one entry per CDR3 protein. The table records some 600,000 distinct CDR3 sequences, 10% to 15% of them present only once. The CDR3 loop spans 15 amino acids. Germline CDR1 SGHTA, CDR2 FQGNSA. The V end was cut by 9 bases, the J end by 0 bases, with 15 bases between. Source: PBMCs, mostly from graft donor cells, taken 360 days after TCRalphabeta/CD19-depleted stem cell transplant. The sequence derives from a male patient between 10 and 17 years old who had a stem cell transplant for acute myeloid leukemia, so the T cells may come from the graft donor. The genes are TRBV7-2 and TRBJ2-1; D is ambiguous. The CDR3 DNA follows: TGTGCCAGTCGCATGGGTGGTGGCTCCTACAATGAGCAGTTCTTC. Amino acid sequence: CASRMGGGSYNEQFF.